These 27 T cell receptor beta chains share one sample of origin, sequenced in a study of tissue T cells after allogeneic stem cell transplantation. Profiled with immunoSEQ multiplex PCR; TCRdb holds only in-frame clones, not every one. The sample holds tens of thousands of clones; 70% to 75% are singletons and the top ten take 7.5% to 9%. The sequencing used tissue from the ileum, collected at autopsy. The receptors here all came from a female donor at least 60 years old with lung cancer.

The sample holds a few counts of this clone. This chain uses TRBV9 with TRBJ1-3; D uncertain. The CDR3 has 16 amino acids. Trimming shortened V by 0 bases and J by 1 base, and 11 bases separated the two germline ends. Germline V gives CDR1 SGDLS, CDR2 YYNGEE. CDR3 sequence: CASSVEALGSGNTIYF. The CDR3 nucleotides read TGTGCCAGCAGCGTAGAGGCCCTAGGGTCTGGAAACACCATATATTTT.

This clone was counted only a few times. Other DNA sequences in the same sample also yield this CDR3. V and J are TRBV6-1 and TRBJ1-1; no firm D call. Germline V CDR1 and CDR2: MNHNS, SASEGT. The CDR3 has 14 amino acids. Trimming stripped 1 base from V and 1 base from J, with 7 bases between. Written as DNA, the CDR3 is TGTGCCAGCAGTGAAGGGAGGAAGAACACTGAAGCTTTCTTT. Translation gives CASSEGRKNTEAFF.

The chain couples TRBV15 to TRBJ1-4; D is ambiguous. Between the trimmed V and J ends, which lost 0 bases and 0 bases, there was a span of 5 bases. CDR1 and CDR2 from the germline V gene are LNHNV and YYDKDF (reference sequence). This CDR3 comprises 15 residues. The CDR3 is CATSRDKATNEKLFF. For the CDR3, the DNA is TGTGCCACCAGCAGAGATAAAGCAACTAATGAAAAACTGTTTTTT.

In this sample, this clone turned up once. The gene calls are TRBV7-2 and TRBJ2-3; 13 nucleotides align to TRBD2. CDR1 is SGHTA and CDR2 is FQGNSA in the germline V gene. The CDR3 runs to 16 residues. Trimming removed 5 bases from V and 8 bases from J; junction bases left unmatched: 10. The CDR3 DNA sequence: TGTGCCAGCAGCCTACCCGGACTAGCGGGAGTTTCTACGCAGTATTTT. It is translated as CASSLPGLAGVSTQYF.

The chain employs TRBV4-3 and TRBJ1-1; a possible D gene is TRBD1 (5 bases). The CDR3 totals 13 residues. Germline V gives CDR1 LGHNA, CDR2 YSLEER. V lost 0 bases to trimming and J lost 11 bases, with 13 bases between them. CDR3 loop: CASSQDRWGGAFF. CDR3 sequence (DNA): TGCGCCAGCAGCCAAGATCGGTGGGGGGGTGCTTTCTTT.

The V and J genes are TRBV28 and TRBJ1-2; 7 bases line up with TRBD1. From germline, CDR1 is MDHEN and CDR2 SYDVKM. J was trimmed by 5 bases and V by 9 bases; bases with no gene match: 12. This CDR3 has 14 residues. For the CDR3, the DNA is TGTGCCAGTTCCCGGGCCTCCAGGGGGTATGGCTACACCTTC. Translation gives CASSRASRGYGYTF.

This chain links TRBV24-1 with TRBJ2-7, with 7 bases that match TRBD1. Germline assignment: CDR1 KGHDR and CDR2 SFDVKD. Trimming took 4 bases from V and 0 from J; bases not matched to a gene: 5. The CDR3 spans 15 residues. CDR3 in DNA: TGTGCCACCAGTGACGGGACAGTAAACTCCTACGAGCAGTACTTC. The encoded protein is CATSDGTVNSYEQYF.

The V and J genes are TRBV11-2 and TRBJ2-5; TRBD1 is a possible D gene (6 bases). Trimming removed 5 bases from V and 1 base from J, with 11 bases in between. The germline gives CDR1 SGHAT, CDR2 FQNNGV. This CDR3 region has 14 residues. Written as DNA, the CDR3 is TGTGCCAGCAGCACCCACAGGGCCCAAGAGACCCAGTACTTC. This encodes CASSTHRAQETQYF.

This clone appeared a single time. The CDR3 here is CASSPRVWTMNTEAFF. CDR3 nucleotides: TGTGCCAGTAGTCCCCGGGTTTGGACTATGAACACTGAAGCTTTCTTT. The chain carries TRBV19 and TRBJ1-1; D is ambiguous. Per germline, CDR1 LNHDA and CDR2 SQIVND (reference sequence). The CDR3 contains 16 residues. V gave up 5 bases and J gave up 0 bases, with 16 bases separating them.

The V gene is TRBV30, the J gene TRBJ1-1, with 7 bases matching TRBD1. The J segment lost 5 bases and the V segment lost 4 bases, leaving 13 bases of the junction unmatched. This CDR3 comprises 15 residues. Germline CDR1 reads GTSNPN; CDR2 reads SVGIG (reference sequence). The CDR3 protein is CAWIPSTGVWTEAFF. The CDR3 DNA is TGTGCCTGGATCCCATCTACAGGGGTGTGGACTGAAGCTTTCTTT. The full variable domain, its missing parts supplied by reference TRBV30 and TRBJ1-1, is SQTIHQWPATLVQPVGSPLSLECTVEGTSNPNLYWYRQAAGRGLQLLFYSVGIGQISSEVPQNLSASRPQDRQFILSSKKLLLSDSGFYLCAWIPSTGVWTEAFFGQGTRLTVV.

This clone was recorded only once. CDR3 coding DNA: TGTGCCAGCTCACCACAGTCGGCAGGGAATGAAGCTTTCTTT. Its translation is CASSPQSAGNEAFF. The chain employs TRBV18 and TRBJ1-1, with a weak D call TRBD1 (5 bases). Trimming took 1 base from V and 7 from J, leaving 13 bases between them. This CDR3 has 14 residues. Germline-derived CDR1 and CDR2 are KGHSH and LQKENI. The full variable domain, its missing parts supplied by reference TRBV18 and TRBJ1-1, is NAGVMQNPRHLVRRRGQEARLRCSPMKGHSHVYWYRQLPEEGLKFMVYLQKENIIDESGMPKERFSAEFPKEGPSILRIQQVVRGDSAAYFCASSPQSAGNEAFFGQGTRLTVV.

V is TRBV19 and J is TRBJ2-1; D is uncertain. Trimming removed 11 bases at V and 10 bases at J, with 18 bases between. The CDR3 sequence is 12 residues long. The germline gives CDR1 LNHDA, CDR2 SQIVND (reference sequence). Here the CDR3 DNA reads TGTGCCGCTCTAGACCGCGTAGGCGAGCAGTTCTTC. This encodes CAALDRVGEQFF.

The chain joins TRBV19 to TRBJ2-7; TRBD1 matches 8 bases. The V segment lost 8 bases and the J segment 0 bases; nucleotides outside the gene matches: 9. CDR1 LNHDA and CDR2 SQIVND come from the germline V gene (reference sequence). The CDR3 consists of 15 residues. The CDR3 region is CASSRGQGASYEQYF. The CDR3 bases are TGTGCCAGTTCCCGTGGACAGGGCGCCTCCTACGAGCAGTACTTC.

The J gene is TRBJ2-6, the V gene TRBV27; possible D gene TRBD2, 6 bases. This CDR3 is built from 18 residues. V lost 5 bases, J lost 1 base, and 18 bases lay in between. The germline CDR1 and CDR2 sequences are MNHEY and SMNVEV (reference sequence). CDR3 DNA: TGTGCCAGCAGTCACAGACTAGGCCTATTTTCTGGGGCCAACGTCCTGACTTTC. Its translation: CASSHRLGLFSGANVLTF.

The rearrangement joins TRBV7-3 to TRBJ2-1, with D hard to call. The germline gives CDR1 SGHTA, CDR2 FQGTGA. This CDR3 contains 13 residues. V lost 3 bases to trimming and J lost 8 bases, with 11 bases between them. This chain's CDR3 is CASSFGPQDEQFF. CDR3 DNA: TGTGCCAGCAGCTTCGGACCCCAGGATGAGCAGTTCTTC.

The rearrangement links TRBV14 to TRBJ2-5; 8 bases are a match to TRBD1. Germline V CDR1 and CDR2: SGHDN, FVKESK. The CDR3 extends over 14 amino acids. The V and J ends lost 4 bases and 7 bases, in that order; junction bases with no gene match: 8. CDR3 residues: CASSPAGGPWTQYF. Here the CDR3 DNA reads TGTGCCAGCAGCCCGGCAGGGGGCCCTTGGACCCAGTACTTC. Drawing the rest from reference TRBV14 and TRBJ2-5, the complete variable domain is EAGVTQFPSHSVIEKGQTVTLRCDPISGHDNLYWYRRVMGKEIKFLLHFVKESKQDESGMPNNRFLAERTGGTYSTLKVQPAELEDSGVYFCASSPAGGPWTQYFGPGTRLLVL.

In its sample, this clone was seen a few times. The chain's CDR3 is CASSAGLAGEETQYF. The CDR3 bases are TGTGCCAGCAGCGCGGGACTAGCGGGGGAAGAGACCCAGTACTTC. The chain joins TRBV7-9 to TRBJ2-5, with 14 bases matching TRBD2. The CDR3 spans 15 residues. V trimming: 5 bases; J trimming: 3 bases; junction bases outside the gene matches: 2. In germline, CDR1 is SEHNR, CDR2 FQNEAQ (reference sequence).

V gene TRBV7-2 combines with J gene TRBJ1-1; D unclear. Germline-derived CDR1 and CDR2 are SGHTA and FQGNSA. V was shortened by 3 bases and J by 0 bases, with 5 bases between the two germline ends. The CDR3 spans 13 residues. CDR3 DNA sequence: TGTGCCAGCAGCTTCGTTATGAACACTGAAGCTTTCTTT. Its protein product is CASSFVMNTEAFF.

This sequence joins TRBV6-5 and TRBJ1-4; D is ambiguous. The CDR3 is 12 amino acids. The germline CDR1 and CDR2 sequences are MNHEY and SVGAGI. V was cut by 2 bases and J by 5 bases, with 3 bases left in between. In nucleotides, the CDR3 is TGTGCCAGCAGTTACAACAATGAAAAACTGTTTTTT. Its translation is CASSYNNEKLFF.

The chain employs TRBV4-2 and TRBJ1-6; TRBD1 might be the D (5 bases). This CDR3 is 15 amino acids long. Trimming shortened V by 1 base and J by 13 bases, and 17 bases separated the two germline ends. CDR1 LGHNA and CDR2 YNFKEQ come from the germline V gene. CDR3 nucleotides: TGTGCCAGCAGCCAAGGGGAAGGGGCCATTTCTCCCCTCCACTTT. It is translated as CASSQGEGAISPLHF.

V usage is TRBV4-2 and J usage is TRBJ2-6, with 7 positions matching TRBD1. The V gene end was trimmed by 3 bases and the J gene end by 1 base; junction bases not matched to a gene: 9. CDR1 and CDR2 from the germline V gene are LGHNA and YNFKEQ. This CDR3 spans 18 amino acids. In DNA form, the CDR3 reads TGTGCCAGCAGCCACGGGACAGCCACCTTTTCTGGGGCCAACGTCCTGACTTTC. Translating gives CASSHGTATFSGANVLTF.

The V and J genes are TRBV5-6 and TRBJ2-7; no firm D call. CDR1 is SGHDT and CDR2 is YYEEEE in the germline V gene. V lost 4 bases to trimming and J lost 3 bases, with 8 bases between them. The CDR3 extends over 12 amino acids. The CDR3 bases are TGTGCCAGCAGCGTAACCAACTACGAGCAGTACTTC. It translates to CASSVTNYEQYF.

This clone appeared a few times. The CDR3 coding sequence is TGTGCCTGGAGTTTGATGGGAATGGTAGATACGCAGTATTTT. Translation: CAWSLMGMVDTQYF. V usage is TRBV30 and J usage is TRBJ2-3; D not certain. CDR3 length: 14 amino acids. Germline assignment: CDR1 GTSNPN and CDR2 SVGIG (reference sequence). V dropped 2 bases and J dropped 5 bases, with 14 bases sitting between them. Together with reference TRBV30 and TRBJ2-3, the CDR3 gives the full variable domain: SQTIHQWPATLVQPVGSPLSLECTVEGTSNPNLYWYRQAAGRGLQLLFYSVGIGQISSEVPQNLSASRPQDRQFILSSKKLLLSDSGFYLCAWSLMGMVDTQYFGPGTRLTVL.

This clone was detected a few times. The chain links TRBV5-1 to TRBJ2-1, with D tentatively TRBD2 (6 bases). The V and J ends lost 3 bases and 9 bases respectively, with 19 bases between them. Germline V gene sequence: CDR1 SGHRS, CDR2 YFSETQ. The CDR3 is 15 residues long. CDR3 protein: CASSSTQTSIFEQFF. The CDR3 DNA sequence: TGCGCCAGCAGCTCGACGCAGACTAGTATCTTTGAGCAGTTCTTC. The full variable domain, its missing parts supplied by reference TRBV5-1 and TRBJ2-1, is KAGVTQTPRYLIKTRGQQVTLSCSPISGHRSVSWYQQTPGQGLQFLFEYFSETQRNKGNFPGRFSGRQFSNSRSEMNVSTLELGDSALYLCASSSTQTSIFEQFFGPGTRLTVL.

V is TRBV3-1 (or the pseudogene TRBV3-2) and J is TRBJ2-7, with a tentative D call TRBD1 (6 bases). Trimming left V 1 base short and J 0 bases short, with 16 bases between. Germline V lookup: CDR1 LGHDT, CDR2 YNNKEL (reference sequence). The CDR3 sequence is 17 residues long. The DNA of the CDR3 is TGTGCCAGCAGCCAAGTGGGGATGGGGGCGGTCTCCTACGAGCAGTACTTC. Its translation is CASSQVGMGAVSYEQYF.

The genes are TRBV27 and TRBJ2-5; unclear D gene. The CDR3 has 14 residues. V was cut by 5 bases and J by 4 bases, with 14 bases left in between. Per germline, CDR1 MNHEY and CDR2 SMNVEV (reference sequence). The DNA of the CDR3 is TGTGCCAGCAGTCCCCGGAAATATGGAGAGACCCAGTACTTC. It specifies CASSPRKYGETQYF.

The chain employs TRBV7-2 and TRBJ2-1; 10 nucleotides align to TRBD2. The CDR3 totals 16 residues. The V and J ends lost 3 bases and 9 bases, in that order; junction bases with no gene match: 11. CDR1 and CDR2 from the germline V gene are SGHTA and FQGNSA. CDR3 residues: CASSFRAAAGGVEQFF. CDR3 DNA: TGTGCCAGCAGCTTCCGGGCAGCAGCGGGAGGGGTTGAGCAGTTCTTC.